Below, 3 T cell receptor beta chains from the same sample are listed, as sequenced in a study of breast tumors, draining lymph nodes, adjacent tissues. Breast cancer patients provided tissue from their axillary draining lymph nodes. TCRdb re-analysed the multiplex PCR reads in MiXCR, keeping a single row per CDR3 protein. Here the sample spans approximately 88,000 distinct CDR3 sequences, around 29% being singletons. Material: axillary lymph node tissue. The receptors derive from a female donor with breast cancer. Some clones in this sample may be carry-over from other donors' samples.

Turning to this clonotype: A read error may explain this, as a much larger clone is one base away. The V gene is TRBV19, the J gene TRBJ2-2, with D hard to call. Germline V gene data show CDR1 as LNHDA and CDR2 as SQIVND (reference sequence). The CDR3 consists of 14 residues. V was shortened by 4 bases and J by 1 base, with 7 bases between the two germline ends. CDR3 coding DNA: TGTGCCAGTAGTAGGTCCGGGAACACCGGGGAGCTGTTTTTT. Protein: CASSRSGNTGELFF. The complete variable domain, with remaining parts taken from reference TRBV19 and TRBJ2-2, reads DGGITQSPKYLFRKEGQNVTLSCEQNLNHDAMYWYRQDPGQGLRLIYYSQIVNDFQKGDIAEGYSVSREKKESFPLTVTSAQKNPTAFYLCASSRSGNTGELFFGEGSRLTVL.

Ten or more counts support this clonotype. The CDR3 here is CAISEGREFNEQYF. Written as DNA, the CDR3 is TGTGCCATCAGTGAAGGCCGGGAGTTCAACGAGCAGTACTTC. V and J are TRBV10-3 and TRBJ2-7; tentatively, D is TRBD2 (6 bases). The ends were cut back, 3 bases at V and 5 bases at J, with 14 bases in the middle. The CDR3 totals 14 residues. The germline V gene encodes CDR1 ENHRY and CDR2 SYGVKD.

This clonotype appeared many times. V gene TRBV20-1 combines with J gene TRBJ1-3, with no clear D. Trimming cost V 3 bases and J 2 bases, with 2 bases left between them. CDR3 size: 11 residues. Germline CDR1 and CDR2: DFQATT and SNEGSKA (reference sequence). The CDR3: CSASPGNTIYF. CDR3 DNA sequence: TGCAGTGCTAGCCCTGGAAACACCATATATTTT.